Shown below are 2 T cell receptor beta chains from a single sample sequenced in a study of Ad26.COV2.S vaccination and SARS-CoV-2 variants. The data were produced by immunoSEQ multiplex PCR, yet TCRdb's version contains in-frame clones alone and is incomplete. Of fewer than 500,000 clones in the sample, roughly nine tenths were seen once. As to treatment: 15 to 20 received Ad26.COV2.S at low or high dose, single or two shots; 5 received placebo; per-sample allocation not given. Repertoires come from day 63 after the first vaccine or placebo injection. This sample comprised peripheral blood, obtained in a trial of Ad26.COV2.S vaccine versus placebo. These receptors originate from a person between 18 and 60 years old who received the Ad26.COV2.S COVID-19 vaccine or a placebo.

The rearrangement joins TRBV7-2 to TRBJ1-2, with D maybe TRBD1 (5 bases). CDR3 size: 13 residues. Per the germline V gene, CDR1 is SGHTA and CDR2 is FQGNSA. V was cut by 2 bases and J by 6 bases, with 10 bases left in between. The CDR3 region is CASSLLGVDGYTF. The CDR3 nucleotides are TGTGCCAGCAGCTTATTGGGGGTTGATGGCTACACCTTC.

This clone was recorded only once. The rearrangement joins TRBV11-3 to TRBJ2-7, with 7 bases identical to TRBD1. CDR1 and CDR2 (germline): SGHNT, YENEEA. The CDR3 runs 15 residues. V dropped 1 base and J dropped 0; count of bases not matched to a gene: 3. This CDR3 reads CASSLAAGGSYEQYF. The CDR3 DNA sequence: TGTGCCAGCAGCTTAGCCGCAGGGGGCTCCTACGAGCAGTACTTC.